The present T cell receptor (beta chain) was sequenced within a study of blood T cell repertoires in COVID-19 (TCRdb year 2020). A note on the overall study: The collaborator samples originated in the United States, Italy and Spain and spanned the acute and convalescent phases of COVID-19. Samples were obtained from the ongoing ImmuneRACE study (first 160 participants) and from about 1,300 subjects provided by 6 global collaborators. Deeply sampled blood TCRbeta repertoires from subjects exposed to, actively infected with, or recovered from COVID-19 were included in the dataset. The prospective study material was composed of cDNA or gDNA derived from T cells, B-cell-depleted T cells, or PBMCs. The repertoires were released in a freely available public database intended as a resource for research on the immune response to SARS-CoV-2. The sample metadata nearly always contained a de-identified subject ID, COVID-19 status, age in years and sex. Where HLA class I and class II types were available, the types were taken from metadata supplied by the sample provider, not from assay-based typing.

The immunoSEQ Assay, a bias-controlled multiplex PCR, was used to amplify TCRbeta CDR3 regions from genomic DNA. Processing in the source paper ran as follows. Nucleated cell counts per sample were estimated from amplification of reference gene primers within the assay. To quantify the absolute abundance of each unique TCRbeta CDR3 rearrangement, sequence reads were collapsed and filtered. For each sample, productive Simpson clonality was calculated as the square root of Simpson's diversity index across productive rearrangements. The clones in this table, taken by TCRdb from immuneACCESS, are in-frame only. Not every clone is retained; where verified, under half of the shortfall comes from an unresolved V gene, and the cause of the rest is unknown. V, J and clone size are those of that table, while D and trimming were read from the DNA. This sample holds about 33,000 clones; over 80% were observed only once. The ten largest clones capture 9.9% of the sample.

This clone has a handful of counts. Its antigen is still unknown. The input lacks base qualities; no much larger clone sits a single base away. The paper as a whole reports these results and caveats: How much clinical and demographic metadata was included differed by source and by participant, and the metadata was provided uncurated.

Each collaborating institution followed its own protocols to collect whole blood in K2EDTA tubes. Collaborator samples were shipped for TCRbeta analysis as frozen whole blood, isolated PBMCs, or DNA extracted from either sample type. Germline trimming: 6 bases from V, 3 bases from J; junction bases outside gene matches: 6. Measured from the cysteine to the phenylalanine, the CDR3 is 13 residues long. Of all the DNA, just the CDR3 is kept, 39 bases in frame from base 1. Sequences SQVTM (CDR1) and ANQGSEA (CDR2) are obtained from the germline V gene. This TCR derives from a human donor with active COVID-19. The donor label of this sample is uncertain. The rearrangement joined TRBV29-1 to TRBJ1-2, and TRBD1 matches 8 of the central bases. The sample was peripheral blood. The DNA reads as follows: TGCAGCGTGCCGACAGGGGCCCACTATGGCTACACCTTC. Translated, it gives CSVPTGAHYGYTF.